Shown below are 25 T cell receptor beta chains from a single sample sequenced in a study of shared clonotypes between healthy human individuals. CD45RO-negative, CCR7-selected cells formed the naive CD8 fraction, which excluded terminally differentiated effector memory CD45RA+ cells. Profiling relied on immunoSEQ multiplex PCR, and the TCRdb table lists in-frame clones only, not all of them. Of about 2 million clones in the sample, roughly 95% were seen once. Sequenced input: naive CD8+ T cells sorted from blood. These TCRs come from a man younger than 30 in good health.

CDR3 sequence reads: CASSPDSFQETQYF. The DNA for the CDR3 is TGTGCCAGCTCACCTGACAGCTTCCAAGAGACCCAGTACTTC. The chain employs TRBV18 and TRBJ2-5; weak D call: TRBD1 (5 bases). V was pared by 3 bases and J by 1 base, with 9 bases between. This CDR3 has 14 amino acids. Germline CDR1 KGHSH, CDR2 LQKENI. The entire variable domain, with the rest obtained from reference TRBV18 and TRBJ2-5, is as follows: NAGVMQNPRHLVRRRGQEARLRCSPMKGHSHVYWYRQLPEEGLKFMVYLQKENIIDESGMPKERFSAEFPKEGPSILRIQQVVRGDSAAYFCASSPDSFQETQYFGPGTRLLVL.

The rearrangement joins TRBV7-9 to TRBJ1-1, with D possibly being TRBD1 (6 bases). In germline, CDR1 is SEHNR, CDR2 FQNEAQ (reference sequence). This CDR3 is 14 amino acids long. V was trimmed by 10 bases and J by 0 bases, leaving 15 bases between them. CDR3 in DNA: TGTGCCACGGGATCCGGGACACTGAACACTGAAGCTTTCTTT. Its protein is CATGSGTLNTEAFF.

This chain connects TRBV2 to TRBJ1-1; tentatively, D is TRBD1 (5 bases). This CDR3 contains 14 residues. V dropped 7 bases and J dropped 7 bases, with 19 bases sitting between them. CDR1 and CDR2 (germline): SNHLY, FYNNEI. The CDR3 nucleotides are TGTGCCAGCATCTCTCTGGGGGTGGCCGATGAAGCTTTCTTT. It encodes CASISLGVADEAFF.

The J gene is TRBJ2-7, the V gene TRBV21-1; the D call TRBD2 from the table was never checked on the DNA. TRBV21-1 is a pseudogene. This CDR3 is built from 16 residues. CDR3 bases: TGTGCCAGCAGCAATCGGACGGGGAGAGTTGGGTACGAGCAGTACTTC. Encoded protein: CASSNRTGRVGYEQYF.

The CDR3 region is CASSLGTGQESNQPQHF. Written as DNA, the CDR3 is TGTGCCAGCAGCCTAGGGACTGGACAGGAGAGCAATCAGCCCCAGCATTTT. This chain uses TRBV7-9 with TRBJ1-5, with 7 bases lining up with TRBD1. CDR3 length equals 17 residues. V was clipped by 5 bases and J by 1 base; unmatched bases: 11. Per the germline V gene, CDR1 is SEHNR and CDR2 is FQNEAQ (reference sequence).

The chain carries TRBV7-9 and TRBJ2-3; 7 positions match TRBD1. The J segment lost 3 bases and the V segment lost 5 bases, leaving 8 bases of the junction unmatched. This CDR3 is 15 amino acids long. The germline CDR1 and CDR2 sequences are SEHNR and FQNEAQ (reference sequence). The CDR3 DNA follows: TGTGCCAGCAGCAACCCAAGACAGGGAACAGATACGCAGTATTTT. It yields the protein CASSNPRQGTDTQYF.

The chain joins TRBV27 to TRBJ2-1; D may match TRBD1 or TRBD2 (6 bases each). The V gene's germline CDR1 is MNHEY and CDR2 SMNVEV (reference sequence). The CDR3 runs 16 residues. With 7 bases removed from V and 0 bases from J, the gap between germline ends came to 16 bases. CDR3 sequence: CASTVLGGHSYNEQFF. DNA of the CDR3: TGTGCCAGCACCGTCCTCGGGGGACACTCCTACAATGAGCAGTTCTTC.

This chain joins TRBV6-5 and TRBJ2-7; D uncertain. V was cut by 6 bases and J by 6 bases, with 12 bases left in between. From germline, CDR1 is MNHEY and CDR2 SVGAGI. The CDR3 spans 12 residues. CDR3 bases: TGTGCCAGCAGCCCGCAAGGTACCGAGCAGTACTTC. Its translation is CASSPQGTEQYF.

This chain links TRBV28 with TRBJ2-4; tentative D call: TRBD2 (5 bases). Per the germline V gene, CDR1 is MDHEN and CDR2 is SYDVKM. This CDR3 comprises 15 residues. The ends were cut back, 3 bases at V and 0 bases at J, with 9 bases in the middle. The CDR3 DNA reads TGTGCCAGCAGTTTTCCCGGACTAGCCAAAAACATTCAGTACTTC. Its protein is CASSFPGLAKNIQYF.

The sample holds one count of this clone. The chain links TRBV5-4 to TRBJ2-3; D perhaps matches TRBD2 (5 bases). The CDR3 totals 12 residues. Germline CDR1 reads SGHNT; CDR2 reads YYREEE (reference sequence). V was clipped by 10 bases and J by 0 bases, with 9 bases between them. The CDR3 reads CAGLDSTDTQYF. CDR3 DNA sequence: TGTGCCGGACTCGACAGCACAGATACGCAGTATTTT.

The chain recombines TRBV5-4 with TRBJ2-7, with unresolved D. This CDR3 has 12 amino acids. V shed 0 bases and J shed 6 bases, with 7 bases lying between them. CDR1 and CDR2 from the germline V gene are SGHNT and YYREEE (reference sequence). The CDR3 coding sequence is TGTGCCAGCAGCTTGGGATGGGGCGAGCAGTACTTC. Translating gives CASSLGWGEQYF. Combining the CDR3 with reference TRBV5-4 and TRBJ2-7 gives the whole variable domain ETGVTQSPTHLIKTRGQQVTLRCSSQSGHNTVSWYQQALGQGPQFIFQYYREEENGRGNFPPRFSGLQFPNYSSELNVNALELDDSALYLCASSLGWGEQYFGPGTRLTVT.

The chain combines TRBV21-1 with TRBJ2-7; the table gives TRBD1 as D, unverified against the DNA. TRBV21-1 is tagged as a pseudogene. The CDR3 runs 14 residues. The CDR3 DNA is TGTGCCAGCGCCGAACAAGACAGGGTTCACGAGCAGTACTTC. It is translated as CASAEQDRVHEQYF.

The rearrangement joins TRBV14 to TRBJ2-7; D gene uncertain. V was pared by 0 bases and J by 2 bases, with 11 bases between. Per germline, CDR1 SGHDN and CDR2 FVKESK. There are 15 residues in the CDR3. The DNA for the CDR3 is TGTGCCAGCAGCCAAGAGTGGTCAGAACCCTACGAGCAGTACTTC. Encoded protein: CASSQEWSEPYEQYF.

This clone occurred a few times. Other DNA sequences of this sample code for an identical CDR3. The chain has TRBV5-6 and TRBJ1-1; unclear D gene. CDR3 size: 13 residues. V was cut by 0 bases and J by 2 bases, with 5 bases left in between. Germline values: CDR1 SGHDT, CDR2 YYEEEE. The CDR3 region has the DNA TGTGCCAGCAGCTTGGGGGGAAACACTGAAGCTTTCTTT. Translating gives CASSLGGNTEAFF.

The rearrangement uses TRBV30 and TRBJ2-2, with no clear D. V was shortened by 5 bases and J by 4 bases, with 5 bases between the two germline ends. The germline CDR1 and CDR2 sequences are GTSNPN and SVGIG (reference sequence). CDR3 length: 11 amino acids. In nucleotides, the CDR3 is TGTGCCTGGGGTACCACCGGGGAGCTGTTTTTT. Residues: CAWGTTGELFF.

V gene TRBV7-9 combines with J gene TRBJ2-5; tentatively, D is TRBD2 (6 bases). The length of the CDR3 is 15 residues. Trimming removed 3 bases from V and 3 bases from J, with 14 bases in between. CDR1 is SEHNR and CDR2 is FQNEAQ in the germline V gene (reference sequence). The CDR3 DNA follows: TGTGCCAGCAGCTTTCGGGAGATGGATGAAGAGACCCAGTACTTC. This codes for CASSFREMDEETQYF.

The V gene is TRBV7-8, the J gene TRBJ2-5, with 12 bases fitting TRBD2. V lost 1 base and J lost 5; bases outside the gene matches: 8. The CDR3 totals 17 residues. Germline V CDR1 and CDR2: SGHVS, FQNEAQ. Here the CDR3 reads CASSLGLAGGPMETQYF. In DNA form, the CDR3 reads TGTGCCAGCAGCTTAGGGCTAGCGGGAGGGCCGATGGAGACCCAGTACTTC.

In DNA form, the CDR3 reads TGTGCCAGCAGCTTAGTCGTTATAGGACAGAACACCGGGGAGCTGTTTTTT. Translation gives CASSLVVIGQNTGELFF. This rearrangement joins TRBV11-2 to TRBJ2-2, with a weak D call TRBD1 (5 bases). V dropped 1 base and J dropped 1 base, with 13 bases sitting between them. The CDR3 is 17 residues long. Germline V gene sequence: CDR1 SGHAT, CDR2 FQNNGV.

The CDR3 spells CASSMDRVLKLFF. CDR3 DNA: TGTGCCAGTAGTATGGACAGGGTGCTGAAACTGTTTTTT. The gene calls are TRBV19 and TRBJ1-4; 8 positions match TRBD1. CDR1 and CDR2 from the germline V gene are LNHDA and SQIVND (reference sequence). Trimming cost V 3 bases and J 11 bases; bases outside gene matches: 5. The CDR3 spans 13 residues.

V gene TRBV11-2 combines with J gene TRBJ1-2; D possibly corresponds to TRBD1 (6 bases). The CDR3 spans 14 residues. CDR1 is SGHAT and CDR2 is FQNNGV in the germline V gene. Trimming stripped 2 bases from V and 2 bases from J, with 9 bases between. CDR3: CASSLSQGNYGYTF. The CDR3 bases are TGTGCCAGCAGCTTATCCCAGGGGAACTATGGCTACACCTTC.

V is TRBV12-5 and J is TRBJ2-7; TRBD1 aligns across 8 bases. Losses at the gene ends were 5 bases for V and 6 bases for J; bases not matched to a gene: 15. The CDR3 is 16 amino acids. Germline V gives CDR1 LGHNT, CDR2 FRNRAP. The CDR3, as DNA: TGTGCTAGTGGTAACCCAACCGGGACAGGTTCTCTCGAGCAGTACTTC. As protein: CASGNPTGTGSLEQYF.

This clone has only one observation. The chain uses TRBV30 and TRBJ1-1; D remains unclear. Germline V gives CDR1 GTSNPN, CDR2 SVGIG (reference sequence). The V end lost 2 bases, the J end lost 3 bases, and 7 bases lay between the germline ends. The CDR3 spans 12 residues. CDR3 amino acids: CAWSFMDTEAFF. Here the CDR3 DNA reads TGTGCCTGGAGTTTTATGGACACTGAAGCTTTCTTT.

The chain employs TRBV29-1 and TRBJ2-7; 7 bases are a match to TRBD2. The CDR3 totals 15 residues. Germline V lookup: CDR1 SQVTM, CDR2 ANQGSEA. V shed 0 bases, J shed 1 base, and the junction held 6 bases outside the gene matches. This CDR3 is CSVEDPSGNSYEQYF. The CDR3 DNA reads TGCAGCGTTGAAGATCCTAGCGGCAATTCCTACGAGCAGTACTTC.

The V and J genes are TRBV30 and TRBJ1-1; D is ambiguous. The CDR3 consists of 14 residues. The V end lost 0 bases, the J end lost 6 bases, and 14 bases lay between the germline ends. Germline V gives CDR1 GTSNPN, CDR2 SVGIG (reference sequence). Here the CDR3 DNA reads TGTGCCTGGAGTGTACTAGCCCTAGAACCTGAAGCTTTCTTT. Translation gives CAWSVLALEPEAFF.

The gene calls are TRBV19 and TRBJ2-7, with D perhaps TRBD2 (6 bases). V was trimmed by 5 bases and J by 6 bases, leaving 11 bases between them. The CDR3 spans 12 residues. Germline V gives CDR1 LNHDA, CDR2 SQIVND (reference sequence). CDR3 sequence (DNA): TGTGCCAGTAGTGCCCCGGGAGTCGAGCAGTACTTC. It codes for CASSAPGVEQYF.